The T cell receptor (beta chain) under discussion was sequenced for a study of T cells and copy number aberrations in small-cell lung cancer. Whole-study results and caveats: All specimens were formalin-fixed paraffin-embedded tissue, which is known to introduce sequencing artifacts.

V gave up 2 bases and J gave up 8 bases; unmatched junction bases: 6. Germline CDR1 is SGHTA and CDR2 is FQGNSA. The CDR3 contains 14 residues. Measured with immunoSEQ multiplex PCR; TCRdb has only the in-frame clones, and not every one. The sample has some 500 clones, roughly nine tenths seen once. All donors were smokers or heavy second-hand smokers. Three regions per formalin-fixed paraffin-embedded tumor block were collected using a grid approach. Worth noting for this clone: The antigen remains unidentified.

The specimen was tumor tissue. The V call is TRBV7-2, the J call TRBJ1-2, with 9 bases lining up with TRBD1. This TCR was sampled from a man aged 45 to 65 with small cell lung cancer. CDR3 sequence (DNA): TGTGCCAGCAGCTTACGGGGACAGGGTGACGGCTACACCTTC. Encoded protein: CASSLRGQGDGYTF.